This T cell receptor beta chain came from a study of T cell responses to AZD1222 COVID-19 vaccine. Profiled with immunoSEQ multiplex PCR; TCRdb holds only in-frame clones, not every one. This table holds some 100,000 clones, 80% to 90% found once. This TCR was sampled from an adult in good health. This material consisted of peripheral blood, taken on day 0 of AZD1222 vaccination.

The CDR3 DNA reads TGTGCCAGCTCACCGTTTAGTTTCCCCGGGGAGCTGTTTTTT. It specifies CASSPFSFPGELFF. The chain recombines TRBV18 with TRBJ2-2; the D is unclear. V was clipped by 3 bases and J by 6 bases, with 11 bases between them. CDR3 length equals 14 residues. CDR1 is KGHSH and CDR2 is LQKENI in the germline V gene.